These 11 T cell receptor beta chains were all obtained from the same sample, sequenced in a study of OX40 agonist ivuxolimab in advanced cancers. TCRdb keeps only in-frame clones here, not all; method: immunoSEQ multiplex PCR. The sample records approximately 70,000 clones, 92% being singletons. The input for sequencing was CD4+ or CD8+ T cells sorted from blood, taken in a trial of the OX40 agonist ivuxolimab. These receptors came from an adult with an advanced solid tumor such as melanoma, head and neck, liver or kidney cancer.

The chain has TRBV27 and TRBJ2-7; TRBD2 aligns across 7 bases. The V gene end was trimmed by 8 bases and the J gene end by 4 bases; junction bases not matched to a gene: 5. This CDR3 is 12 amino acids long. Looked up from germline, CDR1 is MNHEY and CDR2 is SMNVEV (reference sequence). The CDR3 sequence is CASWGGGYEQYF. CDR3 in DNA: TGTGCCAGCTGGGGCGGGGGTTACGAGCAGTACTTC.

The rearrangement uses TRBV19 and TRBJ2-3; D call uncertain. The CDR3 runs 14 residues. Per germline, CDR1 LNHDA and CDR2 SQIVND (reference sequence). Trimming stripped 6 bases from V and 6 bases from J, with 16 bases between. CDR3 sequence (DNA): TGTGCCAGTAGGACCCCCTATGGCTCTGATACGCAGTATTTT. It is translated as CASRTPYGSDTQYF.

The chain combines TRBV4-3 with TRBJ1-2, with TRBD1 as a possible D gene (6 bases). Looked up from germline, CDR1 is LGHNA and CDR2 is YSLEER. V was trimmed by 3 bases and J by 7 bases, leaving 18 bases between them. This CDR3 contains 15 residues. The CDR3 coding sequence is TGCGCCAGCAGCCAGGAACAGGGAACGCTGGGTGGCTACACCTTC. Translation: CASSQEQGTLGGYTF.

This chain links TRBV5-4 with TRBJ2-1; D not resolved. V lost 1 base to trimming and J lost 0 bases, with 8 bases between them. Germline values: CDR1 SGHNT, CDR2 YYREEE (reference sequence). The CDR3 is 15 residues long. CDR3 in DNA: TGTGCCAGCAGCTTGTCGGCTAGCTCCTACAATGAGCAGTTCTTC. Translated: CASSLSASSYNEQFF.

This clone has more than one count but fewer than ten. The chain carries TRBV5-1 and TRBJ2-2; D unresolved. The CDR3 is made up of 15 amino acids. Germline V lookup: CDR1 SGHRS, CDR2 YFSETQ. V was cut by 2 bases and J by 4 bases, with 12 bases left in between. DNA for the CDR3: TGCGCCAGCAGCTTTAGCACCCGGGCCACCGGGGAGCTGTTTTTT. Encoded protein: CASSFSTRATGELFF. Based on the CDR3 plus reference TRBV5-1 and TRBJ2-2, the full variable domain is KAGVTQTPRYLIKTRGQQVTLSCSPISGHRSVSWYQQTPGQGLQFLFEYFSETQRNKGNFPGRFSGRQFSNSRSEMNVSTLELGDSALYLCASSFSTRATGELFFGEGSRLTVL.

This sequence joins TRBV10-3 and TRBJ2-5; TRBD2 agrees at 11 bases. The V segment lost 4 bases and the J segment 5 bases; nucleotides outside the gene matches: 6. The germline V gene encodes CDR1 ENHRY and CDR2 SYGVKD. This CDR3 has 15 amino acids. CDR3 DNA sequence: TGTGCCATCAGTGCGGCGTCTAGCGGGAGGGAGACCCAGTACTTC. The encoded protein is CAISAASSGRETQYF.

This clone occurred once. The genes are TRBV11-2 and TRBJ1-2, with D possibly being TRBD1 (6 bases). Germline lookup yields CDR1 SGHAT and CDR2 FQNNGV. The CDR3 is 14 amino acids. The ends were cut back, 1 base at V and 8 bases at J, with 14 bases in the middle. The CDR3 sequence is CASSLGLGAGGYTF. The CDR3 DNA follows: TGTGCCAGCAGCTTAGGTCTGGGGGCAGGGGGCTACACCTTC.

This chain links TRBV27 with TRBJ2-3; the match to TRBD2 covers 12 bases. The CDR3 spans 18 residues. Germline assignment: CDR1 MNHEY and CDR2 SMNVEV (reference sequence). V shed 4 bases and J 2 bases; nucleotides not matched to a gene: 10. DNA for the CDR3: TGTGCCAGCAGTTCCTCGGCGACTAGCGGGAGTGTCACAGATACGCAGTATTTT. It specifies CASSSSATSGSVTDTQYF.

The CDR3 DNA is TGTGCCAGCTCATCTACGGGAGGAAACACTGAAGCTTTCTTT. It codes for CASSSTGGNTEAFF. V gene TRBV18 combines with J gene TRBJ1-1; D gene unclear. The V and J ends lost 5 bases and 2 bases respectively, with 12 bases between them. The CDR3 loop spans 14 amino acids. Germline CDR1 KGHSH, CDR2 LQKENI.

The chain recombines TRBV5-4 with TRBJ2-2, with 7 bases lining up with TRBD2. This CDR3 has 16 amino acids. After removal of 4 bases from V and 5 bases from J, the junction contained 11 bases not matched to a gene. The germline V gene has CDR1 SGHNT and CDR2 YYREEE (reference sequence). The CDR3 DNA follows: TGTGCCAGCAGCCCCTCGGGCAGCGGGATAACCGGGGAGCTGTTTTTT. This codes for CASSPSGSGITGELFF.

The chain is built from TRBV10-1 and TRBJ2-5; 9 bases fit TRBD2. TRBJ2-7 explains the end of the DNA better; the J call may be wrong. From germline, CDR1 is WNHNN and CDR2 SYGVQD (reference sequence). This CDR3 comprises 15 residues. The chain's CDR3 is CASSDGSGRTYEQYF. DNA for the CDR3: TGCGCCAGCAGTGATGGTAGCGGGAGAACCTACGAGCAGTACTTC.